These T cell receptor beta chains were read from a single sample in a study of blood T cell repertoires in COVID-19. Repertoires were generated with immunoSEQ multiplex PCR, while TCRdb's copy carries only in-frame clones and drops some. This table holds around 150,000 clones, 75% to 85% found once. The sample consisted of peripheral blood. The origin of the receptors is a human donor in a cohort sampled during active COVID-19. Both conserved end residues are part of each CDR3. Fields, in order: J gene, V gene, clone size, D gene, CDR3 protein, CDR3 DNA. The D gene is left open where the match is weak. The size field is filled for only some rows; it gives once, few, many or a size class.

J: TRBJ2-7; V: TRBV24-1; size: -; D: -; CDR3: CAPRYRHGQYF; DNA: TGTGCCCCCCGTTACAGACACGGGCAGTACTTC
J: TRBJ2-3; V: TRBV28; size: -; D: TRBD2; CDR3: CASSPGLAGTDTQYF; DNA: TGTGCCAGCAGTCCCGGACTAGCGGGAACAGATACGCAGTATTTT
J: TRBJ1-1; V: TRBV27; size: -; D: -; CDR3: CASSFNRDRNTEAFF; DNA: TGTGCCAGCAGTTTTAATCGAGACAGGAACACTGAAGCTTTCTTT
J: TRBJ2-1; V: TRBV4-3; size: -; D: -; CDR3: CASSQEVGISYNEQFF; DNA: TGCGCCAGCAGCCAAGAAGTCGGGATCTCCTACAATGAGCAGTTCTTC
J: TRBJ2-4; V: TRBV15; size: -; D: -; CDR3: CATSRGAPGGAAKNIQYF; DNA: TGTGCCACCAGCAGAGGTGCCCCGGGTGGAGCGGCCAAAAACATTCAGTACTTC
J: TRBJ2-5; V: TRBV27; size: -; D: -; CDR3: CASSLFGVEEAQYF; DNA: TGTGCCAGCAGCTTATTTGGAGTTGAGGAGGCCCAGTACTTC
J: TRBJ2-7; V: TRBV10-3; size: -; D: -; CDR3: CATLGGPGVEQYF; DNA: TGTGCCACACTAGGCGGGCCAGGGGTCGAGCAGTACTTC
J: TRBJ2-3; V: TRBV4-3; size: -; D: TRBD2; CDR3: CASSQDGRGGGDTQYF; DNA: TGCGCCAGCAGCCAAGATGGGCGCGGGGGGGGAGATACGCAGTATTTT
J: TRBJ1-3; V: TRBV27; size: few; D: -; CDR3: CASSLTGNGNTIYF; DNA: TGTGCCAGCAGTTTAACAGGGAATGGAAACACCATATATTTT
J: TRBJ2-7; V: TRBV28; size: -; D: -; CDR3: CASSSRSTRVYEQYF; DNA: TGTGCCAGCAGTTCCCGCAGCACTCGGGTTTACGAGCAGTACTTC
J: TRBJ1-5; V: TRBV7-9; size: -; D: -; CDR3: CASSLPDQPQHF; DNA: TGTGCCAGCAGCTTACCAGATCAGCCCCAGCATTTT
J: TRBJ1-6; V: TRBV10-2; size: -; D: -; CDR3: CASSDGEDNSPLHF; DNA: TGCGCCAGCAGTGATGGAGAGGATAATTCACCCCTCCACTTT
J: TRBJ1-1; V: TRBV5-1; size: -; D: -; CDR3: CASSEPGLSEAFF; DNA: TGCGCCAGCAGCGAACCAGGATTAAGTGAAGCTTTCTTT
J: TRBJ1-1; V: TRBV9; size: -; D: TRBD1; CDR3: CASSPDRVTEAFF; DNA: TGTGCCAGCAGCCCAGACAGGGTTACTGAAGCTTTCTTT
J: TRBJ2-7; V: TRBV19; size: -; D: TRBD2; CDR3: CASSQLPGGTSGRQRLYEQYF; DNA: TGTGCCAGTAGTCAACTTCCGGGCGGGACTAGCGGTCGACAACGATTATACGAGCAGTACTTC
J: TRBJ2-7; V: TRBV10-2; size: -; D: TRBD1; CDR3: CASSEIGQAALTREQYF; DNA: TGCGCCAGCAGTGAAATTGGACAGGCGGCCTTAACGCGGGAGCAGTACTTC
J: TRBJ2-7; V: TRBV6-6; size: -; D: -; CDR3: CASSYEAVLLSYEQYF; DNA: TGTGCCAGCAGTTACGAGGCAGTTCTTCTCTCCTACGAGCAGTACTTC
J: TRBJ2-7; V: TRBV5-1; size: -; D: TRBD2; CDR3: CASSRGLAGGYEQYF; DNA: TGCGCCAGCAGTCGGGGACTAGCGGGGGGGTACGAGCAGTACTTC
J: TRBJ2-3; V: TRBV7-3; size: -; D: -; CDR3: CASSLPARGTSTDTQYF; DNA: TGTGCCAGCAGCTTACCCGCTCGCGGCACTAGCACAGATACGCAGTATTTT
J: TRBJ1-1; V: TRBV30; size: -; D: -; CDR3: CAWRSLPSSEAFF; DNA: TGTGCCTGGAGGAGCCTCCCAAGTTCTGAAGCTTTCTTT
J: TRBJ1-2; V: TRBV19; size: -; D: TRBD1; CDR3: CASAALRDRANYGYTF; DNA: TGTGCCAGCGCCGCCCTTAGGGACAGAGCTAACTATGGCTACACCTTC
J: TRBJ2-7; V: TRBV3-1/TRBV3-2; size: -; D: -; CDR3: CASSQGISFKGGLYEQYF; DNA: TGTGCCAGCAGCCAAGGCATTAGTTTTAAGGGAGGTTTATACGAGCAGTACTTC
J: TRBJ2-1; V: TRBV9; size: -; D: -; CDR3: CASSADLLVYEQFF; DNA: TGTGCCAGCAGCGCAGACCTACTAGTTTATGAGCAGTTCTTC
J: TRBJ1-3; V: TRBV12-3/TRBV12-4; size: -; D: -; CDR3: CASTLGGTIYF; DNA: TGTGCCAGCACCCTGGGGGGCACCATATATTTT
J: TRBJ2-1; V: TRBV7-9; size: -; D: TRBD2; CDR3: CASSIQPGLAGVRNEQFF; DNA: TGTGCCAGCAGCATACAACCGGGACTAGCGGGAGTACGGAATGAGCAGTTCTTC
J: TRBJ1-2; V: TRBV7-9; size: -; D: TRBD1; CDR3: CASSTRQGTGYTF; DNA: TGTGCCAGCAGCACCCGACAGGGGACGGGCTACACCTTC
J: TRBJ1-6; V: TRBV6-5; size: few; D: -; CDR3: CAIRVTFSHNSPLHF; DNA: TGTGCCATACGGGTCACCTTTAGCCATAATTCACCCCTCCACTTT
J: TRBJ2-7; V: TRBV30; size: once; D: -; CDR3: CAWSQGLYEQYF; DNA: TGTGCCTGGAGCCAGGGACTCTACGAGCAGTACTTC
J: TRBJ1-2; V: TRBV19; size: -; D: -; CDR3: CASSTPDRITNYGYTF; DNA: TGTGCCAGTAGTACCCCCGACAGGATCACTAACTATGGCTACACCTTC
J: TRBJ2-7; V: TRBV7-8; size: once; D: -; CDR3: CASSESYSYEQYF; DNA: TGTGCCAGCAGTGAGAGTTACTCCTACGAGCAGTACTTC
J: TRBJ1-3; V: TRBV7-2; size: -; D: -; CDR3: CPTRFGGGGRGNTIYF; DNA: TGTCCCACCCGCTTCGGCGGGGGGGGCAGGGGAAACACCATATATTTT
J: TRBJ2-5; V: TRBV6-2/TRBV6-3; size: -; D: TRBD2; CDR3: CASSRGLAGGQETQYF; DNA: TGTGCCAGCAGTCGGGGACTAGCGGGGGGCCAAGAGACCCAGTACTTC
J: TRBJ1-1; V: TRBV9; size: few; D: -; CDR3: CASSTGTGTNTEAFF; DNA: TGTGCCAGCAGCACCGGGACTGGAACGAACACTGAAGCTTTCTTT
J: TRBJ2-7; V: TRBV5-1; size: once; D: TRBD2; CDR3: CASSFLAGGLVGEQYF; DNA: TGCGCCAGCAGCTTCCTAGCGGGAGGGCTGGTGGGGGAGCAGTACTTC
J: TRBJ1-5; V: TRBV19; size: -; D: -; CDR3: CASSPPTGYSNQPQHF; DNA: TGTGCCAGTAGTCCCCCGACAGGATATAGCAATCAGCCCCAGCATTTT
J: TRBJ1-2; V: TRBV5-4; size: -; D: TRBD1; CDR3: CASSLATGGNYGYTF; DNA: TGTGCCAGCAGCTTGGCGACAGGGGGAAACTATGGCTACACCTTC
J: TRBJ2-3; V: TRBV7-9; size: -; D: -; CDR3: CASSRHLNTDTQYF; DNA: TGTGCCAGCAGCCGACACCTGAACACAGATACGCAGTATTTT
J: TRBJ2-1; V: TRBV6-6; size: -; D: TRBD1; CDR3: CASSRPQTGGSYNEQFF; DNA: TGTGCCAGCAGCCGACCCCAGACAGGGGGCTCCTACAATGAGCAGTTCTTC
J: TRBJ1-1; V: TRBV5-1; size: -; D: TRBD1; CDR3: CASHSGQVNTEAFF; DNA: TGCGCCAGCCACTCAGGACAGGTGAACACTGAAGCTTTCTTT
J: TRBJ2-1; V: TRBV30; size: -; D: TRBD1; CDR3: CAWSVGTGLGEQFF; DNA: TGTGCCTGGAGTGTGGGGACAGGGCTCGGTGAGCAGTTCTTC
J: TRBJ2-2; V: TRBV11-2; size: many; D: TRBD2; CDR3: CASSLLAGGNTGELFF; DNA: TGTGCCAGCAGCCTTCTAGCGGGGGGAAACACCGGGGAGCTGTTTTTT
J: TRBJ2-5; V: TRBV15; size: -; D: TRBD2; CDR3: CATSSGLAGSQETQYF; DNA: TGTGCCACCAGCAGTGGACTAGCGGGGAGCCAAGAGACCCAGTACTTC
J: TRBJ2-3; V: TRBV9; size: -; D: -; CDR3: CASSAFTDTQYF; DNA: TGTGCCAGCAGCGCGTTTACAGATACGCAGTATTTT
J: TRBJ1-3; V: TRBV10-1; size: few; D: TRBD1; CDR3: CASSPGQFSGNTIYF; DNA: TGCGCCAGCAGCCCGGGACAGTTCTCTGGAAACACCATATATTTT
J: TRBJ2-1; V: TRBV21-1; size: -; D: -; CDR3: CASSDRQNNEQFF; DNA: TGTGCCAGCAGCGACCGACAGAACAATGAGCAGTTCTTC
J: TRBJ1-1; V: TRBV30; size: -; D: -; CDR3: CAWIPLGNRVNTEAFF; DNA: TGTGCCTGGATTCCCCTCGGTAACAGGGTGAACACTGAAGCTTTCTTT
J: TRBJ2-7; V: TRBV7-4; size: -; D: TRBD1; CDR3: CASSLQGQGVFRERQYF; DNA: TGTGCCAGCAGCTTACAGGGACAGGGAGTTTTTCGTGAAAGGCAGTACTTC